This note documents a single TCR beta chain sequence. Diagnosis of hyperthyroidism was new in patients aged 18 to 65, and its duration was under 2 months. Fresh peripheral blood, about 10 ml of it, supplied the PBMCs. The entry originates in a study of T cells in Graves' hyperthyroidism and ophthalmopathy. V was clipped by 2 bases and J by 10 bases, with 6 bases between them. This CDR3 is built from 11 residues. Germline V CDR1 and CDR2: MNHGY, SVAAGI. Amplification yielded TCR beta CDR3 regions, with RNA transcripts as the source. The study used the HTBI primer set for a first-round RT-PCR of the TCR CDR3. MiXCR was run by TCRdb on the multiplex PCR reads, yielding one entry per CDR3 protein. The table records a few hundred thousand distinct CDR3 sequences, around 14% of them present only once.

The J gene is TRBJ2-1, the V gene TRBV6-9, with a tentative D call TRBD1 (5 bases). This receptor was taken from a woman between 18 and 29 years old with Graves' hyperthyroidism. Input material: blood. CDR3 sequence reads: CASSYRTEQFF. CDR3 DNA sequence: TGTGCCAGCAGTTATAGGACAGAGCAGTTCTTC.